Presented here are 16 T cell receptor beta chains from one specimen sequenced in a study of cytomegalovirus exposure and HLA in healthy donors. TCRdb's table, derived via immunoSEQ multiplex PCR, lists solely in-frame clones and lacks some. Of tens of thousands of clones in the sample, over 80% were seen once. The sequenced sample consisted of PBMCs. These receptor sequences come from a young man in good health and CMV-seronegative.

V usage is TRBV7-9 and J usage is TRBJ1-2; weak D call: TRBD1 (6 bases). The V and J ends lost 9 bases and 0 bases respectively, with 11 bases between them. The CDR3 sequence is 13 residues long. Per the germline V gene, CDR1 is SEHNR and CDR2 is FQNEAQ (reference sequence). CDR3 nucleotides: TGTGCCAGTTACAGGGACGCTAACTATGGCTACACCTTC. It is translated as CASYRDANYGYTF.

As DNA, the CDR3 is TGCGCCAGCAGCTTGGGTGTCCGAGGGACTGAAGCTTTCTTT. It codes for CASSLGVRGTEAFF. This chain links TRBV5-1 with TRBJ1-1; D remains unclear. CDR3 length equals 14 residues. V was trimmed by 0 bases and J by 5 bases, leaving 11 bases between them. Germline loops: CDR1 SGHRS, CDR2 YFSETQ.

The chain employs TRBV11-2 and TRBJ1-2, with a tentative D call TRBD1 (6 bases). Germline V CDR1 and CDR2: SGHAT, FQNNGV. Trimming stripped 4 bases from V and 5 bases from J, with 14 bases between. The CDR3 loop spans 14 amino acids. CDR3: CASSSQSTGYGYTF. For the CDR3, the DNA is TGTGCCAGCAGCTCACAATCTACAGGGTATGGCTACACCTTC.

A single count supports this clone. The CDR3 nucleotides are TGTGCCAGCACACCGCTAGCGGCCCAAGAGACCCAGTACTTC. Its translation: CASTPLAAQETQYF. This chain connects TRBV28 to TRBJ2-5; 7 bases fit TRBD2. The V segment lost 7 bases and the J segment 1 base; nucleotides outside the gene matches: 6. CDR1 and CDR2 (germline): MDHEN, SYDVKM. The CDR3 sequence is 14 residues long.

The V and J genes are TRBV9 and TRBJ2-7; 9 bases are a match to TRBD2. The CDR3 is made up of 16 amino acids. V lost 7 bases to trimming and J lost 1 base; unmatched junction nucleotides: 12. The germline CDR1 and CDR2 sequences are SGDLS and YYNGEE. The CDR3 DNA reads TGTGCCAGCGGCAGGACTAGCGCCGCTTGGTCCTACGAGCAGTACTTC. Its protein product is CASGRTSAAWSYEQYF.

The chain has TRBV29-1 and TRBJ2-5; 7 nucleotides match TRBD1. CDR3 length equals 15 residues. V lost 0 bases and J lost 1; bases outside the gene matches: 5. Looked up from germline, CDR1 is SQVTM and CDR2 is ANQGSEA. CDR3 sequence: CSVEDTGQPQETQYF. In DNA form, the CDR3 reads TGCAGCGTTGAAGATACGGGACAGCCCCAAGAGACCCAGTACTTC.

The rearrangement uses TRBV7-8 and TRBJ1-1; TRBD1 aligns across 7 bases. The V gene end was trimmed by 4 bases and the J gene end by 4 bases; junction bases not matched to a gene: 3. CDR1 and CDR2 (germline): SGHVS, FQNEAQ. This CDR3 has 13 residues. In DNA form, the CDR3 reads TGTGCCAGCAGCTCCACAGGGGCCACTGAAGCTTTCTTT. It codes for CASSSTGATEAFF.

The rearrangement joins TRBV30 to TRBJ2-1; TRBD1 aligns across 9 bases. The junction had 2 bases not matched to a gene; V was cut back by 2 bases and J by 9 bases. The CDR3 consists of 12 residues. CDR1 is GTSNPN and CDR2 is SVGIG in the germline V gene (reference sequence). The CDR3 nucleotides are TGTGCCTGGAGTACAGGGGGCGGTGAGCAGTTCTTC. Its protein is CAWSTGGGEQFF.

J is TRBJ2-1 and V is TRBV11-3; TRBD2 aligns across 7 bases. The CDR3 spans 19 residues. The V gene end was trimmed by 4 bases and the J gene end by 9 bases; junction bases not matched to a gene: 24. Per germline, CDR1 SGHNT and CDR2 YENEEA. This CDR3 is CASSSSDWVAGRANGEQFF. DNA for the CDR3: TGTGCCAGCAGCTCCTCTGACTGGGTGGCGGGGAGGGCCAATGGTGAGCAGTTCTTC.

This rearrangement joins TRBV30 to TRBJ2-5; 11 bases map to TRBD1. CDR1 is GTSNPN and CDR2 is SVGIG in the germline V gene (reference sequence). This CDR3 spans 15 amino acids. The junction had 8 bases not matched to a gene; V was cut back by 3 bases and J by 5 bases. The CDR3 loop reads CAWSRDRGSGETQYF. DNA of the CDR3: TGTGCCTGGAGCCGGGACAGGGGGTCCGGGGAGACCCAGTACTTC.

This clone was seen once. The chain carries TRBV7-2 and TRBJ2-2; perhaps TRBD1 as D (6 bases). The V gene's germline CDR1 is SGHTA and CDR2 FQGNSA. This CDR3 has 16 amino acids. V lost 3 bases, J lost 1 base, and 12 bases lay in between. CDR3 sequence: CASSLMDRMNTGELFF. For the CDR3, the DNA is TGTGCCAGCAGCTTGATGGACAGAATGAACACCGGGGAGCTGTTTTTT.

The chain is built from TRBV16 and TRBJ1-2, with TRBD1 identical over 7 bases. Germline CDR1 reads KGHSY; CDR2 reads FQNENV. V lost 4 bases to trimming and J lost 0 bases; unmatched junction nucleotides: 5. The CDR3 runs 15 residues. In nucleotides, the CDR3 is TGTGCCAGCAGCCTCGGGGACAGTTCTAACTATGGCTACACCTTC. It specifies CASSLGDSSNYGYTF.

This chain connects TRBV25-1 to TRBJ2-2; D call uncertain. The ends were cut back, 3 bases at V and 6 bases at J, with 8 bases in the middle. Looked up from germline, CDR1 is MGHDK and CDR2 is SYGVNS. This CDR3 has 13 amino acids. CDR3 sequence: CASSDEQAGELFF. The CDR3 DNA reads TGTGCCAGCAGTGATGAGCAGGCCGGGGAGCTGTTTTTT.

This chain's CDR3 is CASSYGDRVGYTF. The CDR3 DNA sequence: TGTGCCAGCAGTTACGGGGACAGGGTTGGCTACACCTTC. V is TRBV6-5 and J is TRBJ1-2, with 9 bases lining up with TRBD1. With 2 bases clipped from V and 7 bases from J, the junction kept 2 bases outside the gene matches. Germline V lookup: CDR1 MNHEY, CDR2 SVGAGI. The CDR3 is 13 amino acids.

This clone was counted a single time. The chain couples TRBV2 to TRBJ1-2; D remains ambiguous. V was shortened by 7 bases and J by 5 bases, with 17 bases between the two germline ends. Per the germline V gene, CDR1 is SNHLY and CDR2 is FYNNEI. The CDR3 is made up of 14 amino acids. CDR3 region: CASTTTGEVYGYTF. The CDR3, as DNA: TGTGCCAGCACCACGACCGGGGAAGTATATGGCTACACCTTC.

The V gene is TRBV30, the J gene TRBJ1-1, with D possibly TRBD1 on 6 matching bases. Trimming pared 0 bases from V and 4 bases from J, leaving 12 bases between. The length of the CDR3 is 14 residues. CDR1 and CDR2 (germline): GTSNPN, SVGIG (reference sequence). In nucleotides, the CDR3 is TGTGCCTGGAGTGTACTGACAGGTGCCACTGAAGCTTTCTTT. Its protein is CAWSVLTGATEAFF.